This entry concerns a single T cell receptor beta chain. Identification of naive CD8+ T cells rested on CD45RO-CCR7+CD27+CD95- status. This CDR3 comprises 14 residues. Germline CDR1 is MDHEN and CDR2 is SYDVKM. The study made its TRB cDNA libraries by 5' RACE, adding UMI labels. One entry per CDR3 protein, without DNA, is what TCRdb gives after re-calling the 5' RACE reads. The specimen's table records around 81,000 distinct CDR3 sequences. This record comes from a study of CXCR3-negative and CXCR3-positive naive CD8 T cells. The gene calls are TRBV28 and TRBJ2-2. The sequence was collected from a human donor in good health. Some clones in this sample may be carry-over from other donors' samples. Material for sequencing was naive CXCR3- CD8+ T cells from blood. Subset noted: CD45RO-CCR7+CD27+CD95- naive CD8+ T cells lacking CXCR3 (TNR3-). CDR3 loop: CASSFSANTGELFF. The whole variable domain, filled in from reference TRBV28 and TRBJ2-2, reads DVKVTQSSRYLVKRTGEKVFLECVQDMDHENMFWYRQDPGLGLRLIYFSYDVKMKEKGDIPEGYSVSREKKERFSLILESASTNQTSMYLCASSFSANTGELFFGEGSRLTVL.